The clone carrying this T cell receptor beta chain was seen more than once but under ten times. As yet, its antigen is unknown. This record comes from a study of early T cells in non-severe SARS-CoV-2 infection. In the study overall: Sequencing used unsorted whole-blood bulk RNA, so chains lack pairing.

The V and J ends lost 2 bases and 2 bases respectively, with 12 bases between them. Germline V gene data show CDR1 as SEHNR and CDR2 as FQNEAQ (reference sequence). The CDR3 spans 16 residues. Individual cDNA molecules were tagged with unique molecular identifiers. TCRdb redid the calling of the 5' RACE reads with MiXCR, one entry per CDR3 protein. The sample has tens of thousands of distinct CDR3 sequences; over 10% are singletons. Overall study findings and caveats: The matching step, a VDJdb search, favored anti-spike CD8 responses and missed private and CD4 specificities.

The chain uses TRBV7-9 and TRBJ2-2, with D possibly being TRBD2 (6 bases). The sample taken for sequencing was whole blood. The source of this sequence is an adult who was a healthcare worker with PCR-confirmed SARS-CoV-2 infection or an uninfected control (not recorded which). As DNA, the CDR3 is TGTGCCAGCAGCTTATTAGCGGACTTAAACACCGGGGAGCTGTTTTTT. Protein sequence: CASSLLADLNTGELFF.